This T cell receptor beta chain was observed in a study of preoperative IRX-2 immunotherapy in early breast cancer. Specified treatment: preoperative locoregional IRX-2 cytokine immunotherapy. This phase Ib study tested locoregional IRX-2 cytokine immunotherapy given before surgery. Method: immunoSEQ multiplex PCR; TCRdb's copy keeps in-frame clones and lacks some. The table records over 20,000 clones, roughly four fifths of them present only once. The V gene's germline CDR1 is MRHNA and CDR2 SNTAGT. J lost 4 bases, V lost 5 bases, and 9 bases had no gene match. The CDR3 has 16 residues. This sequence was found in a human donor with breast cancer. The rearrangement uses TRBV6-4 and TRBJ2-1, with 9 bases fitting TRBD2. The input for sequencing was lymph node tissue, taken after IRX-2 immunotherapy. CDR3 region: CASSSAGLANYNEQFF. CDR3 nucleotide sequence: TGTGCCAGCAGTTCCGCGGGACTAGCCAATTACAATGAGCAGTTCTTC.